This paragraph reports one TCR beta chain. Its antigen is as yet unknown. These data originate in a study of vaccination and CD4 T cells after COVID-19. The wider study: The convalescents included six males and four females, and among them two were Hispanic while seven were Caucasian. Cultures acting as controls obtained a CEFX pool, an HIV-1 Nef pool, or no peptide.

Scientists ran DNA taken from cultured CD4+ T cells through the Oncomine TCR Beta short-read assay for sequencing. Researchers extracted genomic DNA from CD4+ T cells that had been cultured. TCRdb re-called the PCR reads with MiXCR, one entry per CDR3 protein. The sample contains around 15,000 distinct CDR3 sequences, less than 65% of which appear only once. Treatment given: roughly 10-day PBMC culture with coronavirus spike peptide pools or control peptides (ViraFEST assay). The CDR3 runs 15 residues. Germline assignment: CDR1 DFQATT and CDR2 SNEGSKA (reference sequence). The V gene lost 1 base and the J gene lost 0 bases, with 10 bases spanning the gap.

The source was cultured CD4+ T cells from blood, collected after SARS-CoV-2 vaccination. The origin of this receptor is a human donor with COVID-19. V and J are TRBV20-1 and TRBJ1-3; possibly TRBD1 for D (5 bases). The CDR3 reads CSARVTGDSGNTIYF. CDR3 DNA: TGCAGTGCTAGAGTTACAGGCGACTCTGGAAACACCATATATTTT.